The 9 T cell receptor beta chains below all came from one sample that was sequenced in a study of T-cell reconstitution after alpha-beta-depleted transplantation in children. A library of TCRbeta sequences, prepared with unique molecular identifiers, was generated. TCRdb re-analysed the PCR reads in MiXCR, keeping a single row per CDR3 protein. Altogether over 100,000 distinct CDR3 sequences are present, approximately 10% being singletons, with the ten largest covering less than 45%. Source: PBMCs, taken before TCRalphabeta/CD19-depleted stem cell transplant. These receptors all stem from a boy younger than 10 with acute lymphoblastic leukemia, due to receive a stem cell transplant.

This clonotype was detected a few times. The rearrangement joins TRBV24-1 to TRBJ2-2; no firm D call. The germline V gene encodes CDR1 KGHDR and CDR2 SFDVKD. Deletions cut 4 bases from V and 4 bases from J, with 9 bases between. The CDR3 length is 14 residues. The CDR3 reads CATSDLAFTGELFF. In DNA form, the CDR3 reads TGTGCCACCAGTGACCTCGCATTCACCGGGGAGCTGTTTTTT.

This clonotype was found many times. The rearrangement joins TRBV20-1 to TRBJ2-7; no clear D. Deletions cut 1 base from V and 5 bases from J, with 15 bases between. This CDR3 region has 14 residues. CDR1 and CDR2 from the germline V gene are DFQATT and SNEGSKA (reference sequence). DNA of the CDR3: TGCAGTGCTAGAGGTGGGCTAGTAGTTAACGAGCAGTACTTC. The encoded protein is CSARGGLVVNEQYF.

The V call is TRBV6-2 or TRBV6-3, the J call TRBJ1-3; D is ambiguous. In germline, CDR1 is MNHEY, CDR2 SVGEGT. V lost 6 bases to trimming and J lost 7 bases, with 16 bases between them. The CDR3 loop spans 14 amino acids. CDR3 protein: CASSQTGRGNTIYF. The CDR3 DNA follows: TGTGCCAGCAGCCAGACCGGCCGTGGGAACACCATATATTTT.

This clonotype was seen repeatedly, ten times or more. Here the CDR3 reads CASSSTGNYGYTF. The CDR3 nucleotides are TGTGCCAGCAGTTCGACAGGGAACTATGGCTACACCTTC. The chain couples TRBV12-3 or TRBV12-4 to TRBJ1-2; TRBD1 matches 7 bases. The CDR3 totals 13 residues. The J segment lost 2 bases and the V segment lost 4 bases, leaving 1 base of the junction unmatched.

This clonotype has a handful of counts. The chain combines TRBV7-9 with TRBJ2-1; 10 bases are shared with TRBD2. The germline V gene encodes CDR1 SEHNR and CDR2 FQNEAQ (reference sequence). The CDR3 contains 17 residues. The junction had 5 bases not matched to a gene; V was cut back by 2 bases and J by 1 base. In nucleotides, the CDR3 is TGTGCCAGCAGCTTAAAGACTAGCGGGCCATCCTACAATGAGCAGTTCTTC. It specifies CASSLKTSGPSYNEQFF.

This rearrangement joins TRBV4-1 to TRBJ1-6; a possible D gene is TRBD1 (5 bases). Between the trimmed V and J ends, which lost 1 base and 7 bases, there was a span of 11 bases. The CDR3 covers 15 residues. Germline-derived CDR1 and CDR2 are MGHRA and YSYEKL. The DNA for the CDR3 is TGCGCCAGCAGCCAAGTAGGGGCTAGGAATTCACCCCTCCACTTT. Residues: CASSQVGARNSPLHF.

The table lists this clonotype with many counts. The V and J genes are TRBV7-7 and TRBJ2-5; tentative D call: TRBD2 (7 bases). The CDR3 extends over 15 amino acids. V lost 1 base and J lost 5, with 14 bases in between. CDR1 and CDR2 (germline): SSHAT, FNYEAQ (reference sequence). CDR3 DNA sequence: TGTGCCAGCAGCTTAGACGGGGGGCTGGGGGAGACCCAGTACTTC. This sequence encodes CASSLDGGLGETQYF.

This clonotype was recorded at least ten times. The chain combines TRBV20-1 with TRBJ1-1; D remains ambiguous. Germline V gene data show CDR1 as DFQATT and CDR2 as SNEGSKA (reference sequence). The CDR3 runs to 12 residues. V gave up 4 bases and J gave up 2 bases, with 8 bases separating them. The CDR3 is CSAISGNTEAFF. The DNA for the CDR3 is TGCAGTGCTATTAGCGGTAACACTGAAGCTTTCTTT.

V usage is TRBV25-1 and J usage is TRBJ2-5; D gene uncertain. CDR1 and CDR2 from the germline V gene are MGHDK and SYGVNS. V lost 6 bases and J lost 1, with 9 bases in between. This CDR3 has 13 residues. CDR3 amino acids: CASSRVLQETQYF. The DNA of the CDR3 is TGTGCCAGCAGCCGGGTCCTCCAAGAGACCCAGTACTTC.